The present T cell receptor (beta chain) was sequenced within a study of patients and donors after allogeneic stem cell transplantation. Each CDR3 protein gets one entry after TCRdb re-called the RT-PCR reads with MiXCR. The table has about 150,000 distinct CDR3 sequences, 30% to 45% seen once. V lost 1 base to trimming and J lost 3 bases, with 4 bases between them. From germline, CDR1 is SGHVS and CDR2 FQNEAQ. The CDR3 spans 13 residues. The material sequenced was blood, either unsorted or a sorted T cell fraction (not recorded which). This clonotype was sampled from a human donor who was either an allogeneic HSCT recipient or a stem cell or donor lymphocyte infusion donor (not recorded which). It is not recorded whose cells these are; they may come from a transplant donor. The rearrangement joins TRBV7-8 to TRBJ1-5; D gene unclear. The CDR3 is CASSLDINQPQHF. The DNA for the CDR3 is TGTGCCAGCAGCTTAGATATCAATCAGCCCCAGCATTTT.